This T cell receptor beta chain was profiled in a study of regulatory dendritic cells for organ transplantation. The V end lost 5 bases, the J end lost 0 bases, and 20 bases lay between the germline ends. Germline V gene sequence: CDR1 LNHNV, CDR2 YYDKDF (reference sequence). This CDR3 region has 17 residues. Assay: immunoSEQ multiplex PCR; the TCRdb copy retains only in-frame clones and omits some. The table records 30,000 to 35,000 clones, 85% to 90% of them present only once. The source of this sequence is a human donor in good health. The sequenced sample consisted of naive CD4+ T cells from blood. Specified subset: CD45RA+ naive T cells. This chain connects TRBV15 to TRBJ2-7; a possible D gene is TRBD2 (7 bases). The chain's CDR3 is CATSGRGKTKTSYEQYF. The DNA of the CDR3 is TGTGCCACCAGCGGGAGGGGGAAAACCAAAACCTCCTACGAGCAGTACTTC.